Listed here are 24 T cell receptor beta chains from one sample, sequenced in a study of cytomegalovirus exposure and HLA in healthy donors. The PCR made use of 60 Vbeta and 13 Jbeta primers. The data were produced by immunoSEQ multiplex PCR, yet TCRdb's version contains in-frame clones alone and is incomplete. The sample comprises more than 100,000 clones, over 70% of which are singletons, and approximately 1.5% rests with the top ten. The sequencing sample was made of PBMCs. The receptors here all came from a young woman in good health and CMV-seronegative.

V usage is TRBV6-5 and J usage is TRBJ2-1; 10 bases match TRBD2. The CDR3 contains 16 residues. Germline V gives CDR1 MNHEY, CDR2 SVGAGI. The trim removed 0 bases at V and 8 bases at J, leaving 7 bases unmatched. The CDR3 region has the DNA TGTGCCAGCAGTTACTCAGGTAGCGGGAGGTTCTATGAGCAGTTCTTC. Translation: CASSYSGSGRFYEQFF.

The genes are TRBV6-5 and TRBJ1-5; D remains ambiguous. The CDR3 covers 14 residues. CDR1 is MNHEY and CDR2 is SVGAGI in the germline V gene. Trimming left V 6 bases short and J 1 base short, with 10 bases between. CDR3 in amino acids: CASRKEESNQPQHF. For the CDR3, the DNA is TGTGCCAGCAGAAAGGAGGAGAGCAATCAGCCCCAGCATTTT.

The chain employs TRBV5-8 and TRBJ2-7, with 12 bases matching TRBD2. Germline assignment: CDR1 SGHTS and CDR2 YDEGEE. The CDR3 extends over 15 amino acids. The V gene end was trimmed by 3 bases and the J gene end by 0 bases; junction bases not matched to a gene: 1. The DNA for the CDR3 is TGTGCCAGCAGCTGGGGACTAGCGGGCTCCTACGAGCAGTACTTC. Its protein is CASSWGLAGSYEQYF. Full variable domain (outside the CDR3, taken from reference TRBV5-8 and TRBJ2-7): EAGVTQSPTHLIKTRGQQATLRCSPISGHTSVYWYQQALGLGLQFLLWYDEGEERNRGNFPPRFSGRQFPNYSSELNVNALELEDSALYLCASSWGLAGSYEQYFGPGTRLTVT.

V gene TRBV11-2 combines with J gene TRBJ2-2; D is ambiguous. V dropped 5 bases and J dropped 0 bases, with 16 bases sitting between them. Germline V CDR1 and CDR2: SGHAT, FQNNGV. The CDR3 totals 17 residues. The CDR3 sequence is CASSQAPGGANTGELFF. Written as DNA, the CDR3 is TGTGCCAGCAGCCAAGCCCCTGGCGGAGCGAACACCGGGGAGCTGTTTTTT.

V is TRBV7-9 and J is TRBJ2-5; 8 bases are shared with TRBD1. The ends lost 5 bases at V and 5 bases at J; junction bases unmatched: 4. The CDR3 sequence is 13 residues long. Germline CDR1 and CDR2: SEHNR and FQNEAQ (reference sequence). The CDR3 here is CASSPRQGETQYF. The CDR3 region has the DNA TGTGCCAGCAGCCCGAGACAGGGGGAGACCCAGTACTTC.

The V call is TRBV7-8, the J call TRBJ2-1; 10 positions match TRBD2. V lost 3 bases, J lost 4 bases, and 9 bases stayed unmatched. The germline CDR1 and CDR2 sequences are SGHVS and FQNEAQ. The CDR3 is 17 residues long. CDR3 region: CASSFASGSSGYNEQFF. The CDR3 DNA is TGTGCCAGCAGCTTTGCTAGCGGGAGTTCCGGTTACAATGAGCAGTTCTTC.

J is TRBJ2-1 and V is TRBV4-1; 7 nucleotides agree with TRBD2. The V and J ends lost 3 bases and 1 base, in that order; junction bases with no gene match: 6. Germline CDR1 MGHRA, CDR2 YSYEKL. The CDR3 totals 16 residues. The DNA of the CDR3 is TGCGCCAGCAGCCATCCTGGACTAGTTTCCTACAATGAGCAGTTCTTC. This sequence encodes CASSHPGLVSYNEQFF.

This clone showed up just a few times. The V and J genes are TRBV30 and TRBJ2-3; 14 bases fit TRBD2. V lost 8 bases to trimming and J lost 2 bases; unmatched junction nucleotides: 9. This CDR3 region has 16 residues. The germline CDR1 and CDR2 sequences are GTSNPN and SVGIG (reference sequence). CDR3 in DNA: TGTGCCAGAGGACTAGCGGGAGGCACGATCACAGATACGCAGTATTTT. Its protein is CARGLAGGTITDTQYF.

The chain carries TRBV5-8 and TRBJ2-1; D is perhaps TRBD1 (6 bases). Trimming took off 3 bases at V and 3 bases at J, with 10 bases between the two ends. Germline values: CDR1 SGHTS, CDR2 YDEGEE. The CDR3 extends over 14 amino acids. The CDR3 sequence is CASSSGQFYNEQFF. As DNA, the CDR3 is TGTGCCAGCAGCTCCGGACAGTTCTACAATGAGCAGTTCTTC.

Points on this clone: At one boundary the junction diverges from the germline segment, which might be a read error. V and J are TRBV5-1 and TRBJ2-1; D is uncertain. CDR1 and CDR2 (germline): SGHRS, YFSETQ. The CDR3 spans 11 residues. CDR3 coding DNA: TGCGCCAGCAGCTTGGCCTCCCGGGTCGTCTTC. It is translated as CASSLASRVVF.

This clone came up once. The chain joins TRBV7-8 to TRBJ2-7; 7 bases line up with TRBD2. Germline V gene data show CDR1 as SGHVS and CDR2 as FQNEAQ. This CDR3 comprises 14 residues. With V trimmed by 4 bases and J by 6 bases, 9 bases remained unmatched. The CDR3, as DNA: TGTGCCAGCAGCTGGGGGGGAGGAACCCGCGAGCAGTACTTC. Protein sequence: CASSWGGGTREQYF.

The chain is built from TRBV7-6 and TRBJ1-1; D may be TRBD1 (5 bases). Per the germline V gene, CDR1 is SGHVS and CDR2 is FNYEAQ. The CDR3 covers 14 residues. V lost 0 bases and J lost 8, with 13 bases in between. CDR3 nucleotides: TGTGCCAGCAGCTTAGCGAGGGACTCAAGGGAAGCTTTCTTT. This gives the protein CASSLARDSREAFF.

The sample holds a few counts of this clone. V and J are TRBV7-2 and TRBJ1-2, with D possibly matching TRBD1 (5 bases). The V and J ends lost 5 bases and 6 bases respectively, with 19 bases between them. The CDR3 is 15 amino acids. Germline lookup yields CDR1 SGHTA and CDR2 FQGNSA. The CDR3 is CASSLKYGRVDGYTF. The CDR3 region has the DNA TGTGCCAGCAGCCTAAAATACGGCAGGGTCGATGGCTACACCTTC.

This clone appeared a single time. This chain joins TRBV12-5 and TRBJ2-5, with 10 bases that match TRBD2. V gave up 6 bases and J gave up 0 bases; unmatched junction bases: 4. CDR1 and CDR2 from the germline V gene are LGHNT and FRNRAP. CDR3 size: 15 residues. CDR3 sequence: CASGLTSGYQETQYF. CDR3 nucleotide sequence: TGTGCTAGTGGGTTGACTAGCGGGTACCAAGAGACCCAGTACTTC.

The chain couples TRBV7-9 to TRBJ2-7; 8 positions match TRBD2. The CDR3 sequence is 15 residues long. V lost 1 base and J lost 5; bases outside the gene matches: 7. Germline CDR1 reads SEHNR; CDR2 reads FQNEAQ (reference sequence). CDR3 sequence: CASSLGSTSGDEQYF. Written as DNA, the CDR3 is TGTGCCAGCAGCTTAGGTTCAACTAGCGGCGACGAGCAGTACTTC.

The gene calls are TRBV11-2 and TRBJ2-7; 10 nucleotides align to TRBD2. In germline, CDR1 is SGHAT, CDR2 FQNNGV. Trimming at V came to 4 bases and at J to 3 bases, leaving 3 bases not matched to a gene. CDR3 length: 14 residues. CDR3 bases: TGTGCCAGCAGCTCAGGACTAGCGGTCTACGAGCAGTACTTC. Protein sequence: CASSSGLAVYEQYF. Full variable domain (outside the CDR3, taken from reference TRBV11-2 and TRBJ2-7): EAGVAQSPRYKIIEKRQSVAFWCNPISGHATLYWYQQILGQGPKLLIQFQNNGVVDDSQLPKDRFSAERLKGVDSTLKIQPAKLEDSAVYLCASSSGLAVYEQYFGPGTRLTVT.

This clone was counted between two and nine times. The rearrangement uses TRBV28 and TRBJ1-5; D gene uncertain. Germline V gives CDR1 MDHEN, CDR2 SYDVKM. V dropped 6 bases and J dropped 4 bases, with 7 bases sitting between them. CDR3 length equals 12 residues. In nucleotides, the CDR3 is TGTGCCAGCAGGGAGGGAAATCAGCCCCAGCATTTT. Translated, it gives CASREGNQPQHF.

The genes are TRBV7-6 and TRBJ2-1; 9 bases are shared with TRBD2. Trimming at V came to 5 bases and at J to 3 bases, leaving 11 bases not matched to a gene. The germline V gene encodes CDR1 SGHVS and CDR2 FNYEAQ. The CDR3 has 17 amino acids. CDR3 in amino acids: CASSPRASGTFYNEQFF. CDR3 coding DNA: TGTGCCAGCAGCCCCCGGGCTAGCGGGACATTCTACAATGAGCAGTTCTTC.

J is TRBJ2-5 and V is TRBV30, with TRBD2 identical over 8 bases. CDR3 length equals 15 residues. With 3 bases clipped from V and 1 base from J, the junction kept 7 bases outside the gene matches. In germline, CDR1 is GTSNPN, CDR2 SVGIG (reference sequence). The CDR3, as DNA: TGTGCCTGGAGCTCCGGGGCGGGAGGCCAAGAGACCCAGTACTTC. It codes for CAWSSGAGGQETQYF.

This chain joins TRBV15 and TRBJ1-3; D not resolved. The CDR3 extends over 16 amino acids. Germline values: CDR1 LNHNV, CDR2 YYDKDF (reference sequence). V was cut by 3 bases and J by 0 bases, with 12 bases left in between. The CDR3 region has the DNA TGTGCCACCAGCAGTACCACAGCCGACTCTGGAAACACCATATATTTT. This encodes CATSSTTADSGNTIYF.

This clone was seen just once. CDR3 loop: CASGLGLAGRPDTQYF. In DNA, the CDR3 is TGTGCTAGTGGTTTGGGGTTAGCGGGAAGGCCAGATACGCAGTATTTT. This chain links TRBV12-5 with TRBJ2-3; 8 bases agree with TRBD2. The germline CDR1 and CDR2 sequences are LGHNT and FRNRAP. The V gene end was trimmed by 1 base and the J gene end by 4 bases; junction bases not matched to a gene: 7. This CDR3 comprises 16 residues.

The rearrangement links TRBV18 to TRBJ2-2; D is undetermined. The length of the CDR3 is 15 residues. V was cut by 2 bases and J by 4 bases, with 11 bases left in between. Germline V CDR1 and CDR2: KGHSH, LQKENI. This CDR3 is CASSPTGDSTGELFF. Written as DNA, the CDR3 is TGTGCCAGCTCACCAACCGGCGACTCCACCGGGGAGCTGTTTTTT.

This sequence joins TRBV15 and TRBJ2-7, with a tentative D call TRBD1 (5 bases). The germline V gene encodes CDR1 LNHNV and CDR2 YYDKDF (reference sequence). The CDR3 is 14 amino acids. With 4 bases removed from V and 2 bases from J, the gap between germline ends came to 12 bases. CDR3 bases: TGTGCCACCAGCACACGGACACTCACCTACGAGCAGTACTTC. It specifies CATSTRTLTYEQYF.

The chain employs TRBV4-1 and TRBJ2-5; D possibly corresponds to TRBD2 (5 bases). The CDR3 spans 17 residues. V was trimmed by 0 bases and J by 1 base, leaving 15 bases between them. Germline CDR1 is MGHRA and CDR2 is YSYEKL. As DNA, the CDR3 is TGCGCCAGCAGCCAAGAGGCAGGCCTAGCCGGCCAAGAGACCCAGTACTTC. Encoded protein: CASSQEAGLAGQETQYF.